This TCR beta chain was documented in a study of CD8 T cells in Susac syndrome. Regarding the study as a whole: Detection of Susac-specific public clones gave approximately 16 in total CD8+ repertoires and several in CD8+ TEMRA repertoires.

The RNA, about 0.5 to 1 ug, was put through reverse transcription using random hexamers. TCR beta CDR3 was amplified by immunoSEQ multiplex PCR. This amplification extended across 54 Vbeta and 13 Jbeta segments. TCRdb reprocessed the immunoSEQ multiplex PCR reads via MiXCR and lists one record per CDR3 protein. The sample lists 80,000 or so distinct CDR3 sequences, approximately 96% seen once, with approximately 0.42% in the top ten. As regards this clonotype: Its antigen is currently unknown.

The germline V gene encodes CDR1 SGHAT and CDR2 FQNNGV. Trimming cost V 3 bases and J 0 bases, with 13 bases left between them. The CDR3 covers 16 residues. The chain links TRBV11-2 to TRBJ2-3; D not resolved. Specimen: CD8+ T cells from PBMCs. The origin of this receptor is a human donor with Susac syndrome. The CDR3 loop reads CASSLPRRASTDTQYF. In DNA form, the CDR3 reads TGTGCCAGCAGCTTGCCTCGTCGGGCGAGCACAGATACGCAGTATTTT.